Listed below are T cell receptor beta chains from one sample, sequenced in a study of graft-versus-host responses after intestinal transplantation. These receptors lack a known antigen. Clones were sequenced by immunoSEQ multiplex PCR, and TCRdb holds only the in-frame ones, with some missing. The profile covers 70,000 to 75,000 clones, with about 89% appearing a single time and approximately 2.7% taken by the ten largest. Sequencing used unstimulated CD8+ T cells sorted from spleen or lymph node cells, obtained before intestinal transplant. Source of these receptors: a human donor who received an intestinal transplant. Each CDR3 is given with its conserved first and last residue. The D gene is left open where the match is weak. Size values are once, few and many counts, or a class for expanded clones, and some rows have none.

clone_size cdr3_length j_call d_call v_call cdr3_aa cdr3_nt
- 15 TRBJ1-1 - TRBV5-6 CASSLRQHLNTEAFF TGTGCCAGCAGCCTAAGACAGCATCTGAACACTGAAGCTTTCTTT
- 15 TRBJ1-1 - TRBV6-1 CASILTPPGNTEAFF TGTGCCAGCATCCTGACCCCTCCGGGGAACACTGAAGCTTTCTTT
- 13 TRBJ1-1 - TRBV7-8 CASSWGGSTEAFF TGTGCCAGCAGCTGGGGGGGGAGCACTGAAGCTTTCTTT
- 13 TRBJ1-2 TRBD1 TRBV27 CASSPGTGDGYTF TGTGCCAGCAGTCCCGGGACAGGGGATGGCTACACCTTC
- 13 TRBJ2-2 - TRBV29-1 CSVLIDNTGELFF TGCAGCGTACTGATCGATAACACCGGGGAGCTGTTTTTT
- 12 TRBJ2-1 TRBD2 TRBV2 CASLETSDEQFF TGTGCCAGTTTAGAGACTAGCGATGAGCAGTTCTTC
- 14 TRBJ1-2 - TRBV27 CASSPGGAGYGYTF TGTGCCAGCAGCCCTGGGGGGGCGGGCTATGGCTACACCTTC
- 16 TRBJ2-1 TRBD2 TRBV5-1 CASSIASGGLNNEQFF TGCGCCAGCAGCATAGCTAGCGGGGGGCTCAACAATGAGCAGTTCTTC
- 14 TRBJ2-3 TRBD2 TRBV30 CAWFGAGGTDTQYF TGTGCCTGGTTCGGAGCGGGGGGAACAGATACGCAGTATTTT
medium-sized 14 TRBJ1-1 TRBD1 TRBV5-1 CASSLSGGNTEAFF TGCGCCAGCAGCTTGTCAGGGGGCAACACTGAAGCTTTCTTT
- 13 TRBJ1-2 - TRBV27 CASSLDRDYGYTF TGTGCCAGCAGTTTAGACAGAGACTATGGCTACACCTTC
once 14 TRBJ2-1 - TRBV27 CASRIAAHYNEQFF TGTGCCAGCAGAATAGCGGCACATTACAATGAGCAGTTCTTC
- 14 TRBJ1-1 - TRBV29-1 CSVADSHENTEAFF TGCAGCGTTGCCGACAGTCACGAGAACACTGAAGCTTTCTTT
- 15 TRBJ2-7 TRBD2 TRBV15 CATSTRLAGVKEQYF TGTGCCACCAGCACGCGACTAGCGGGAGTAAAGGAGCAGTACTTC
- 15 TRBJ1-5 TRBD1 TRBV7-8 CASTRGRRGNQPQHF TGTGCCAGCACGAGGGGGCGAAGGGGCAATCAGCCCCAGCATTTT
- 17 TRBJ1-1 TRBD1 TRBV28 CASSLILSGQTELEAFF TGTGCCAGCAGTTTGATTCTCTCGGGACAGACCGAGCTTGAAGCTTTCTTT
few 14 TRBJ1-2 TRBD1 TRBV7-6 CASSLGQVGGGYTF TGTGCCAGCAGCCTGGGACAGGTTGGTGGTGGCTACACCTTC
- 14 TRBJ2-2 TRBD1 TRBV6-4 CASSPRGIGGELFF TGTGCCAGCAGTCCCAGGGGGATCGGCGGGGAGCTGTTTTTT
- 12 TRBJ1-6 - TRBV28 CASSRWYSPLHF TGTGCCAGCAGCAGGTGGTATTCACCCCTCCACTTT
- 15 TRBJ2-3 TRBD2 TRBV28 CASSFLTSGTDTQYF TGTGCCAGCAGTTTCCTGACTAGCGGGACAGATACGCAGTATTTT
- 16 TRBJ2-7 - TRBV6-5 CASSYSRGLLSYEQYF TGTGCCAGCAGTTACTCGAGAGGGCTGCTCTCCTACGAGCAGTACTTC
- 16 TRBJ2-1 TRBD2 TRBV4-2 CASSPRTSGGAHEQFF TGTGCCAGCAGCCCGCGGACTAGCGGGGGGGCTCATGAGCAGTTCTTC